The T cell receptor beta chain under discussion was sequenced for a study of T cells in Graves' hyperthyroidism and ophthalmopathy (dated by TCRdb to about 2019). Regarding the complete study: Peripheral blood samples were taken at the time of initial diagnosis, prior to any treatment. To identify distinguishing TCR V-J signatures, a discovery cohort of around 100 patients was used, comprising roughly 45 with Graves' ophthalmopathy and some 60 with stable Graves' hyperthyroidism. In roughly six Graves' hyperthyroidism patients, the study also compared T-cell repertoires from thyroid tissue with T-cell repertoires from blood. After blood sampling, hyperthyroidism patients were treated with methimazole at a starting dose of 30 mg daily, and ophthalmopathy patients were treated with high-dose intravenous methylprednisolone. The roughly 91 discovery patients were randomly divided into training and test sets at a 7:3 ratio. The paper reports TCR Vbeta CDR3 sequencing of approximately 130 peripheral blood samples: fewer than 50 ophthalmopathy, roughly 74 hyperthyroidism and 17 progressor patients. Prospective prediction of ophthalmopathy was tested in an independent validation cohort consisting of fewer than 20 hyperthyroidism patients and approximately 16 patients who later progressed to ophthalmopathy.

Graves' hyperthyroidism was defined as stable when no progression to ophthalmopathy occurred over 18 months of follow-up. Hyperthyroidism patients were aged 18 to 65 years and newly diagnosed, with disease duration of less than 2 months. Any patient with an uncontrolled infection, another autoimmune disease, pregnancy or lactation was excluded. Diagnoses relied on clinical symptoms, serum thyroxine and TRAb, thyroid ultrasound and orbital computed tomography. PBMCs were isolated from 10 ml of fresh peripheral blood by Ficoll-Paque density gradient centrifugation. Total RNA was extracted with Trizol reagent, and quality was checked on an Agilent 2100 Bioanalyzer. This clonotype was counted at least ten times. Its antigen specificity is not known. Nothing much larger sits one base from this clone, and base qualities are not available. Broad study findings and their caveats: No statistical method was used to set the sample size in advance, and investigators knew the group allocation. Most expanded thyroid clonotypes (frequency above 0.001) were also found in blood, which suggests that blood repertoires may mirror thyroid immune responses. In validation, the model predicted progression to ophthalmopathy with around 71% sensitivity and over 72% specificity, a median of about 6 months before onset. In cross-validation, a model built on a 13 V-J signature told ophthalmopathy apart from stable hyperthyroidism with approximately 90% sensitivity and approximately 81% specificity, and in testing the same model reached 80%/75%.

Amplification of TCR beta CDR3 regions was carried out from RNA transcripts. For the first round of RT-PCR on the TCR CDR3, the HTBI primer set was used together with the Qiagen OneStep RT-PCR kit. A second multiplex PCR round built the libraries, followed by size selection and purification. Paired-end sequencing of the libraries was performed with 100 bp reads on an Illumina HiSeq2000. Processing in the source paper ran as follows. SOAPnuke was used to process the raw data, throwing out any read that contained adapters or uncalled bases, had a mean Phred below 15, or lacked an exact constant-primer or identifier match. High-quality paired reads were merged with COPE v1.2.5, and unique nucleotide sequences were defined as clonotypes. MiTCR v1.1 was used to align the clonotypes against IMGT TRBV, TRBD and TRBJ reference segments. The analysis was restricted to V-J combinations with a frequency above 0.0001, which together covered about 99% of the repertoires. A TCS score was defined as the ratio between F50 (clonal expansion) and ExV (chaos), using BLOSUM62-based TCRdist between CDR3 peptides within each V-J. Welch's t-statistics and random forest reduced around 550 V-J features to some 14, which were used in a naive Bayes classifier (R e1071). Starting from the raw public reads, TCRdb applied fastp trimming at Q25, assembled clones with MiXCR and retained in-frame beta chains. Each record represents a unique CDR3 protein, reported with the most common genes and DNA among its rows. The V and J calls here are based on TCRdb, not the publication. The sample table records 75,000 to 100,000 distinct CDR3 sequences; approximately 56% of these occur just once. The ten largest clones take up roughly 26% of the sample.

The TCR sequence derives from a woman aged 40 to 49 with Graves' hyperthyroidism. The sample comprised blood.

The nucleotides are TGTGCCAGCAGCCGAGCTAGCGGGACCGGCACAGATACGCAGTATTTT. It codes for CASSRASGTGTDTQYF. This chain joins TRBV7-3 to TRBJ2-3, with 9 bases aligning to TRBD2. Reading from cysteine to phenylalanine, the CDR3 counts 16 amino acids. Only the CDR3 region is kept as DNA, spanning 48 bases read in frame from base 1. Reading the germline V gene gives CDR1 SGHTA and CDR2 FQGTGA. Compared with germline, V lacks 5 bases and J lacks 1 base; bases without a gene match: 7. Where the CDR3 stops, the reference TRBV7-3 and TRBJ2-3 genes take over; the full variable domain is GAGVSQTPSNKVTEKGKYVELRCDPISGHTALYWYRQSLGQGPEFLIYFQGTGAADDSGLPNDRFFAVRPEGSVSTLKIQRTERGDSAVYLCASSRASGTGTDTQYFGPGTRLTVL.